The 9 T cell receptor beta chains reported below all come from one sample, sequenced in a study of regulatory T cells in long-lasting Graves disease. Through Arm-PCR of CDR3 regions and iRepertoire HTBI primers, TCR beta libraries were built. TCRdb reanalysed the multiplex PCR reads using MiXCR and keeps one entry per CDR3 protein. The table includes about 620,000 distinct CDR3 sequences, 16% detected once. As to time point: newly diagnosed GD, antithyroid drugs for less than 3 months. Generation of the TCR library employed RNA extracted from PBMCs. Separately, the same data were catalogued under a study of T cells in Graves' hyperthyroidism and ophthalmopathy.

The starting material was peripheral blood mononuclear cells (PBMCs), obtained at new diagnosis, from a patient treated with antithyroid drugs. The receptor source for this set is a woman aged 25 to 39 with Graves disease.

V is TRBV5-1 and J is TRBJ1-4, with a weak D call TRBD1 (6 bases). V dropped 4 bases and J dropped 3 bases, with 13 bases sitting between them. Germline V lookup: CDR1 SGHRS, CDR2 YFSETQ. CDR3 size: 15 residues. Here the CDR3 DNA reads TGCGCCAGCAGCCCGGGGGCGGTTCCTAATGAAAAACTGTTTTTT. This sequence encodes CASSPGAVPNEKLFF.

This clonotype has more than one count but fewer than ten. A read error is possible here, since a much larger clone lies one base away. The CDR3 DNA reads TGTGCCAGCTCAGGGAGCTACAATGGGCAGTTCTTC. Translating gives CASSGSYNGQFF. The V call is TRBV11-2, the J call TRBJ2-1, with D perhaps TRBD1 or TRBD2 (5 bases each). CDR3 size: 12 residues. CDR1 is SGHAT, CDR2 FQNNGV, per germline.

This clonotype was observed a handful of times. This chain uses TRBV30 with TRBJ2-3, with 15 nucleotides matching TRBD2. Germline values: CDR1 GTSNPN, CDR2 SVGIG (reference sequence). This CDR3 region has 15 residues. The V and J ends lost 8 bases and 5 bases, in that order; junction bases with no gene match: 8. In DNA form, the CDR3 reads TGTGCCGGCAGGACTAGCGGGAGGGCCGTAGATACGCAGTATTTT. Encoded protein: CAGRTSGRAVDTQYF.

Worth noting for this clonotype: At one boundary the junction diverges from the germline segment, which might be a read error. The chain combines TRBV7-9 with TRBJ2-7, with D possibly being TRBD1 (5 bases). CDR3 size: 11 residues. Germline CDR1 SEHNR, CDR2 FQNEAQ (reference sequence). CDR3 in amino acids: CACSLGVEQYF. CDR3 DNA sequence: TGTGCCTGCAGCTTAGGGGTCGAGCAGTACTTC.

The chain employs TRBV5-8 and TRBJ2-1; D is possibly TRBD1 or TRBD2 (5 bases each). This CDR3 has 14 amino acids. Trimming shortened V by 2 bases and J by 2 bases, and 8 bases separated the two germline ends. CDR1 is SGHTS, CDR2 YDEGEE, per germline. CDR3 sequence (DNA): TGTGCCAGCAGCTTCAGAGGGGCCTACAATGAGCAGTTCTTC. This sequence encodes CASSFRGAYNEQFF. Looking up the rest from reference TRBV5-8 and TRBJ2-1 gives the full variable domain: EAGVTQSPTHLIKTRGQQATLRCSPISGHTSVYWYQQALGLGLQFLLWYDEGEERNRGNFPPRFSGRQFPNYSSELNVNALELEDSALYLCASSFRGAYNEQFFGPGTRLTVL.

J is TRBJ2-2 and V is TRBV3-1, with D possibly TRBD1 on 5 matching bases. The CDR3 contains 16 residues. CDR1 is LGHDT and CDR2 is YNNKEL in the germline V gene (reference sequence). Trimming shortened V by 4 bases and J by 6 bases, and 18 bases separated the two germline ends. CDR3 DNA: TGTGCCAGCAGCCCGAGAGGTTTAACGACAGCCGGGGAGCTGTTTTTT. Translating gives CASSPRGLTTAGELFF.

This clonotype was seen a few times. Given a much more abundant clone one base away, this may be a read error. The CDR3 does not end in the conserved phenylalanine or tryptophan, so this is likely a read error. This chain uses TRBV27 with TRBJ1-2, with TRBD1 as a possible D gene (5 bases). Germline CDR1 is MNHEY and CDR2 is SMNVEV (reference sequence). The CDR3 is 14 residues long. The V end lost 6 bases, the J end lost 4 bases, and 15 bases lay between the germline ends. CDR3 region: CASSESQGSYGYTL. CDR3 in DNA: TGTGCCAGCAGCGAATCTCAGGGCTCCTATGGCTACACCCTC.

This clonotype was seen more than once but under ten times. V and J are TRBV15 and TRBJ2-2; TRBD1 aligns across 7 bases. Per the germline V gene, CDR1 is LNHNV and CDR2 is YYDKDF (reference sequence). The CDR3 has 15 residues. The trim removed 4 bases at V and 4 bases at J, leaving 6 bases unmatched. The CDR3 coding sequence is TGTGCCACCAGCACAGACAGGGTGGGCACCGGGGAGCTGTTTTTT. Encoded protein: CATSTDRVGTGELFF. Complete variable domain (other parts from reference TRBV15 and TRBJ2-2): DAMVIQNPRYQVTQFGKPVTLSCSQTLNHNVMYWYQQKSSQAPKLLFHYYDKDFNNEADTPDNFQSRRPNTSFCFLDIRSPGLGDTAMYLCATSTDRVGTGELFFGEGSRLTVL.

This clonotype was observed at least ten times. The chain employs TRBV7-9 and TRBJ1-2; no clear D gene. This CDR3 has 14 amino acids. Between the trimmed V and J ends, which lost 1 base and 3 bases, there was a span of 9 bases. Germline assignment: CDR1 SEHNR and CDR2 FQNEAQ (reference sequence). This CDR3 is CASSLVDSYYGYTF. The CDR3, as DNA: TGTGCCAGCAGCTTAGTAGACTCCTACTATGGCTACACCTTC.